Following are 32 T cell receptor beta chains from one sample sequenced in a study of shared clonotypes between healthy human individuals. Method: immunoSEQ multiplex PCR; TCRdb's copy keeps in-frame clones and lacks some. Of 300,000 to 400,000 clones listed, 73% are singletons. The source material was memory CD4+ T cells sorted from blood. Subset in this sample: CD45RA-negative fraction. The receptors were sampled from a man aged 25-45 years in good health.

The chain recombines TRBV30 with TRBJ1-4; D perhaps matches TRBD1 (6 bases). The germline CDR1 and CDR2 sequences are GTSNPN and SVGIG (reference sequence). The CDR3 runs to 14 residues. Between the trimmed V and J ends, which lost 3 bases and 6 bases, there was a span of 14 bases. The CDR3, as DNA: TGTGCCTGGAGCTTCAGGGGTTATGATGAAAAACTGTTTTTT. Protein: CAWSFRGYDEKLFF.

V and J are TRBV2 and TRBJ2-4; TRBD2 matches at 16 bases. The CDR3 has 17 amino acids. Losses at the gene ends were 7 bases for V and 3 bases for J; bases not matched to a gene: 6. Germline V gene data show CDR1 as SNHLY and CDR2 as FYNNEI. CDR3 DNA: TGTGCCAGCATCGGGACTAGCGGGAGGGCCGGCAAAAACATTCAGTACTTC. It translates to CASIGTSGRAGKNIQYF.

The rearrangement uses TRBV30 and TRBJ1-5; a weak D match, TRBD1 (5 bases). The germline V and J ends were trimmed by 5 bases and 3 bases, with 11 bases remaining between them. This CDR3 has 13 residues. The germline V gene has CDR1 GTSNPN and CDR2 SVGIG (reference sequence). CDR3 nucleotides: TGTGCCTGGCAGGGTACCCACAATCAGCCCCAGCATTTT. Amino acids: CAWQGTHNQPQHF.

This clone was observed a few times. This chain joins TRBV6-6 and TRBJ2-2; D unresolved. The CDR3 consists of 15 residues. The ends were cut back, 2 bases at V and 4 bases at J, with 11 bases in the middle. CDR1 and CDR2 (germline): MNHNY, SVGAGI (reference sequence). CDR3 residues: CASSYGVLGTGELFF. The CDR3 nucleotides read TGTGCCAGCAGTTACGGGGTACTTGGCACCGGGGAGCTGTTTTTT.

This sequence joins TRBV30 and TRBJ2-1; D gene ambiguous. Trimming removed 0 bases at V and 0 bases at J, with 9 bases between. Germline V gene lookup returns CDR1 GTSNPN and CDR2 SVGIG (reference sequence). The CDR3 totals 15 residues. CDR3 protein: CAWSVNYHSYNEQFF. DNA for the CDR3: TGTGCCTGGAGTGTAAACTACCACTCCTACAATGAGCAGTTCTTC. The variable domain in full, completed from reference TRBV30 and TRBJ2-1, reads SQTIHQWPATLVQPVGSPLSLECTVEGTSNPNLYWYRQAAGRGLQLLFYSVGIGQISSEVPQNLSASRPQDRQFILSSKKLLLSDSGFYLCAWSVNYHSYNEQFFGPGTRLTVL.

This clone has a handful of counts. The rearrangement joins TRBV18 to TRBJ1-5; D unclear. The germline CDR1 and CDR2 sequences are KGHSH and LQKENI. With 5 bases removed from V and 0 bases from J, the gap between germline ends came to 5 bases. The CDR3 loop spans 13 amino acids. The CDR3 loop reads CASSSSSNQPQHF. The CDR3 DNA reads as TGTGCCAGCTCATCCAGTAGCAATCAGCCCCAGCATTTT.

The rearrangement links TRBV18 to TRBJ1-5, with 8 bases fitting TRBD1. CDR3 length: 16 amino acids. CDR1 is KGHSH and CDR2 is LQKENI in the germline V gene. V lost 2 bases, J lost 6 bases, and 9 bases stayed unmatched. CDR3 bases: TGTGCCAGCTCACCATCGGGCAGGGGGCTGACTCAGCCCCAGCATTTT. Translated: CASSPSGRGLTQPQHF.

This chain connects TRBV28 to TRBJ1-2; TRBD1 might be the D (5 bases). CDR3 size: 16 residues. Trimming cost V 3 bases and J 5 bases, with 19 bases left between them. Looked up from germline, CDR1 is MDHEN and CDR2 is SYDVKM. The DNA of the CDR3 is TGTGCCAGCAGTTTGGGGTTCAGGGCAAGGGATTATGGCTACACCTTC. Protein: CASSLGFRARDYGYTF.

The J gene is TRBJ2-7, the V gene TRBV18; TRBD1 matches 11 bases. The germline V gene encodes CDR1 KGHSH and CDR2 LQKENI. Trimming removed 4 bases from V and 7 bases from J; junction bases left unmatched: 12. The CDR3 loop spans 16 amino acids. CDR3 region: CASSLSSGTGGKEQYF. CDR3 in DNA: TGTGCCAGCTCACTTTCTTCCGGGACAGGGGGAAAGGAGCAGTACTTC.

The chain combines TRBV6-5 with TRBJ1-1; 7 positions match TRBD1. V shed 2 bases and J 6 bases; nucleotides not matched to a gene: 6. CDR1 MNHEY and CDR2 SVGAGI come from the germline V gene. This CDR3 region has 14 residues. CDR3 bases: TGTGCCAGCAGTTACACAGGGGTTGCACCTGAAGCTTTCTTT. Amino acids: CASSYTGVAPEAFF.

This chain links TRBV10-3 with TRBJ2-3, with D possibly matching TRBD2 (6 bases). CDR1 and CDR2 from the germline V gene are ENHRY and SYGVKD. Trimming shortened V by 5 bases and J by 1 base, and 13 bases separated the two germline ends. The CDR3 consists of 15 residues. The CDR3 coding sequence is TGTGCCATCAGTAAGGAATGGGGGGGCACAGATACGCAGTATTTT. It specifies CAISKEWGGTDTQYF.

V gene TRBV7-9 combines with J gene TRBJ1-1, with 7 bases that match TRBD1. Germline-derived CDR1 and CDR2 are SEHNR and FQNEAQ (reference sequence). The CDR3 runs 15 residues. J lost 4 bases, V lost 5 bases, and 10 bases had no gene match. This CDR3 reads CASSDLTGASTEAFF. The CDR3 bases are TGTGCCAGCAGCGACCTTACAGGGGCGAGCACTGAAGCTTTCTTT.

V gene TRBV7-9 combines with J gene TRBJ2-7, with a possible D match to TRBD2 (5 bases). V was shortened by 1 base and J by 6 bases, with 13 bases between the two germline ends. CDR1 SEHNR and CDR2 FQNEAQ come from the germline V gene (reference sequence). This CDR3 comprises 14 residues. The CDR3 is CASSLVPGNSEQYF. CDR3 coding DNA: TGTGCCAGCAGCTTAGTCCCGGGAAACTCCGAGCAGTACTTC. The full variable domain, its missing parts supplied by reference TRBV7-9 and TRBJ2-7, is DTGVSQNPRHKITKRGQNVTFRCDPISEHNRLYWYRQTLGQGPEFLTYFQNEAQLEKSRLLSDRFSAERPKGSFSTLEIQRTEQGDSAMYLCASSLVPGNSEQYFGPGTRLTVT.

The genes are TRBV5-6 and TRBJ2-5; no clear D gene. Germline V gene lookup returns CDR1 SGHDT and CDR2 YYEEEE. V was trimmed by 4 bases and J by 4 bases, leaving 8 bases between them. The CDR3 is 12 residues long. The DNA of the CDR3 is TGTGCCAGCAGCGTCGGAGTAGAGACCCAGTACTTC. Amino acid sequence: CASSVGVETQYF.

The gene calls are TRBV6-1 and TRBJ2-1, with 10 nucleotides matching TRBD1. V was pared by 6 bases and J by 6 bases, with 8 bases of the junction left unmatched. The CDR3 has 15 amino acids. The germline V gene encodes CDR1 MNHNS and CDR2 SASEGT. The CDR3 nucleotides read TGTGCCAGCAGCAGGGACAGGGGATCCGGCAATGAGCAGTTCTTC. Its translation is CASSRDRGSGNEQFF.

As for this clone: Other DNA sequences within the sample encode an identical CDR3. The gene calls are TRBV10-2 and TRBJ1-1; D call uncertain. Per the germline V gene, CDR1 is WSHSY and CDR2 is SAAADI. The CDR3 contains 13 residues. The ends were cut back, 4 bases at V and 1 base at J, with 7 bases in the middle. The chain's CDR3 is CASSGTANTEAFF. CDR3 nucleotide sequence: TGCGCCAGCAGTGGGACGGCGAACACTGAAGCTTTCTTT.

J is TRBJ1-1 and V is TRBV12-5; D remains unclear. Germline V CDR1 and CDR2: LGHNT, FRNRAP. The CDR3 totals 12 residues. V was pared by 7 bases and J by 7 bases, with 13 bases between. CDR3 amino acids: CASAIHSSEAFF. For the CDR3, the DNA is TGTGCTAGTGCCATCCACTCGAGTGAAGCTTTCTTT.

In nucleotides, the CDR3 is TGTGCCAGCAGCTTAGTCGGTGCGGGAGGTAACGAGCAGTACTTC. Translation gives CASSLVGAGGNEQYF. The V and J genes are TRBV7-6 and TRBJ2-7, with TRBD2 matching 8 bases. The CDR3 is 15 amino acids. CDR1 and CDR2 (germline): SGHVS, FNYEAQ. V lost 1 base to trimming and J lost 5 bases; unmatched junction nucleotides: 7.

In the case of this clone: One end of the junction is discordant with germline, which a read error may explain. This rearrangement joins TRBV6-4 to TRBJ2-5, with D tentatively TRBD1 or TRBD2 (5 bases each). The CDR3 is 11 amino acids. Germline V gene sequence: CDR1 MRHNA, CDR2 SNTAGT. CDR3 region: CASREGETQYF. CDR3 DNA sequence: TGTGCCAGCCGTGAGGGGGAGACCCAGTACTTC.

V is TRBV5-4 and J is TRBJ2-5, with 8 bases lining up with TRBD2. Germline V gene sequence: CDR1 SGHNT, CDR2 YYREEE (reference sequence). This CDR3 has 15 residues. The J segment lost 5 bases and the V segment lost 4 bases, leaving 10 bases of the junction unmatched. The CDR3 coding sequence is TGTGCCAGCAGCACGGGAGGGGTCCCCTCCGAGACCCAGTACTTC. Protein: CASSTGGVPSETQYF.

The chain recombines TRBV28 with TRBJ2-7; D is tentatively TRBD1 or TRBD2 (5 bases each). Germline V CDR1 and CDR2: MDHEN, SYDVKM. This CDR3 region has 12 residues. With 8 bases removed from V and 2 bases from J, the gap between germline ends came to 10 bases. CDR3 DNA: TGTGCCAGCTGGGACCGAACCTACGAGCAGTACTTC. Translating it yields CASWDRTYEQYF. The full variable domain, its missing parts supplied by reference TRBV28 and TRBJ2-7, is DVKVTQSSRYLVKRTGEKVFLECVQDMDHENMFWYRQDPGLGLRLIYFSYDVKMKEKGDIPEGYSVSREKKERFSLILESASTNQTSMYLCASWDRTYEQYFGPGTRLTVT.

The rearrangement joins TRBV7-8 to TRBJ1-5, with 8 bases identical to TRBD1. J gave up 7 bases and V 5 bases, and 7 bases lay outside the gene matches. CDR3 size: 14 residues. Looked up from germline, CDR1 is SGHVS and CDR2 is FQNEAQ. This chain's CDR3 is CASSAGTGDQPQHF. DNA for the CDR3: TGTGCCAGCAGCGCCGGGACAGGAGACCAGCCCCAGCATTTT.

V and J are TRBV29-1 and TRBJ1-1; D is undetermined. The CDR3 spans 12 residues. Germline CDR1 SQVTM, CDR2 ANQGSEA. The germline V and J ends were trimmed by 4 bases and 6 bases, with 12 bases remaining between them. The DNA of the CDR3 is TGCAGCGTTGTTGACACATCCTCTGAAGCTTTCTTT. Translated: CSVVDTSSEAFF.

This clone appeared a few times. V and J are TRBV10-3 and TRBJ1-2; 7 bases map to TRBD1. The CDR3 length is 16 residues. Germline V lookup: CDR1 ENHRY, CDR2 SYGVKD. Trimming at V came to 0 bases and at J to 0 bases, leaving 4 bases not matched to a gene. DNA for the CDR3: TGTGCCATCAGTGAGTCGCCGACAGGGCCTAACTATGGCTACACCTTC. Protein: CAISESPTGPNYGYTF.

The genes are TRBV6-1 and TRBJ2-7; tentatively, D is TRBD2 (5 bases). This CDR3 is built from 14 residues. Germline CDR1 MNHNS, CDR2 SASEGT. Between the trimmed V and J ends, which lost 4 bases and 0 bases, there was a span of 10 bases. The CDR3 DNA is TGTGCCAGCAGTGGAGGACTTAACTCCTACGAGCAGTACTTC. This codes for CASSGGLNSYEQYF.

In its sample, this clone was seen a few times. The rearrangement links TRBV25-1 to TRBJ1-4; D is undetermined. The CDR3 totals 14 residues. Trimming shortened V by 1 base and J by 5 bases, and 8 bases separated the two germline ends. Germline CDR1 reads MGHDK; CDR2 reads SYGVNS. CDR3 bases: TGTGCCAGCAGTGAATGGACGGAGAATGAAAAACTGTTTTTT. This translates into CASSEWTENEKLFF. Filled out from reference TRBV25-1 and TRBJ1-4, the complete variable domain reads EADIYQTPRYLVIGTGKKITLECSQTMGHDKMYWYQQDPGMELHLIHYSYGVNSTEKGDLSSESTVSRIRTEHFPLTLESARPSHTSQYLCASSEWTENEKLFFGSGTQLSVL.

This clone has at least ten counts. This chain uses TRBV25-1 with TRBJ2-2; weak D call: TRBD1 (5 bases). The germline V and J ends were trimmed by 8 bases and 1 base, with 11 bases remaining between them. The V gene's germline CDR1 is MGHDK and CDR2 SYGVNS. This CDR3 comprises 14 residues. For the CDR3, the DNA is TGTGCCAGCCTCAGTCAGGGGAACACCGGGGAGCTGTTTTTT. The encoded protein is CASLSQGNTGELFF.

V usage is TRBV5-1 and J usage is TRBJ2-1, with TRBD1 identical over 10 bases. Germline V gene data show CDR1 as SGHRS and CDR2 as YFSETQ. The CDR3 has 16 residues. V was clipped by 4 bases and J by 2 bases; unmatched bases: 6. The CDR3 region is CASSADGTGAYNEQFF. CDR3 bases: TGCGCCAGCAGCGCGGACGGGACAGGGGCCTACAATGAGCAGTTCTTC.

The rearrangement uses TRBV5-1 and TRBJ2-7; 11 bases are shared with TRBD1. Germline lookup yields CDR1 SGHRS and CDR2 YFSETQ. J was trimmed by 6 bases and V by 2 bases; bases with no gene match: 4. This CDR3 region has 14 residues. DNA for the CDR3: TGCGCCAGCAGCTTAGGACAGGGGGCGAGCGAGCAGTACTTC. This gives the protein CASSLGQGASEQYF.

This clone was counted a single time. DNA for the CDR3: TGTGCCAGTAGTCGCCGGGGCACGAACACCGGGGAGCTGTTTTTT. Its translation: CASSRRGTNTGELFF. This chain joins TRBV19 and TRBJ2-2; D possibly matches TRBD1 or TRBD2 (5 bases each). The CDR3 totals 15 residues. The V gene lost 5 bases and the J gene lost 0 bases, with 10 bases spanning the gap. CDR1 and CDR2 (germline): LNHDA, SQIVND (reference sequence).

With regard to this clone: The same CDR3 also results from other DNA sequences found in this sample. The V gene is TRBV28, the J gene TRBJ2-7, with D unclear. V lost 3 bases, J lost 4 bases, and 4 bases lay in between. Germline V CDR1 and CDR2: MDHEN, SYDVKM. CDR3 length equals 11 residues. DNA of the CDR3: TGTGCCAGCAGTTTTGTGTACGAGCAGTACTTC. Amino acids: CASSFVYEQYF.

This chain connects TRBV7-2 to TRBJ2-5; D remains unclear. Germline V lookup: CDR1 SGHTA, CDR2 FQGNSA. V dropped 1 base and J dropped 1 base, with 10 bases sitting between them. This CDR3 is built from 15 residues. The CDR3 loop reads CASSLVWALQETQYF. The CDR3 DNA sequence: TGTGCCAGCAGCTTAGTCTGGGCCCTCCAAGAGACCCAGTACTTC.